Listed here are 3 T cell receptor beta chains from one sample, sequenced in a study of identical twins. TCRdb independently ran MiXCR on the 5' RACE reads; one entry per CDR3 protein. The sample shows about 470,000 distinct CDR3 sequences, roughly 24% of them seen only once. The sample was also reused in another study, on T cells expressing NK-cell markers.

Sequencing was performed on CD4+ T cells sorted from blood. Source of these receptors: a woman under 30 in good health.

In this sample, this clonotype turned up many times. The CDR3 DNA is TGCGCCAGCAGGCAAGTTCCACTAGCGGGATTCTACAATGAGCAGTTCTTC. Its translation is CASRQVPLAGFYNEQFF. The chain recombines TRBV5-1 with TRBJ2-1, with 10 bases lining up with TRBD2. This CDR3 spans 17 amino acids. Germline trimming cut 5 bases from V and 3 bases from J; bases unmatched to any gene: 11. CDR1 is SGHRS, CDR2 YFSETQ, per germline.

V usage is TRBV12-3 or TRBV12-4 and J usage is TRBJ1-1; D is undetermined. Trimming cost V 6 bases and J 0 bases, with 11 bases left between them. The CDR3 has 14 residues. The CDR3 loop is CASRVRGVNTEAFF. The CDR3 DNA follows: TGTGCCAGCAGGGTCCGTGGCGTGAACACTGAAGCTTTCTTT.

This clonotype has a count of ten or more. V gene TRBV5-1 combines with J gene TRBJ2-1; D is possibly TRBD1 (5 bases). The CDR3 has 16 amino acids. The germline V and J ends were trimmed by 4 bases and 7 bases, with 21 bases remaining between them. The germline gives CDR1 SGHRS, CDR2 YFSETQ. CDR3 protein: CASSRELGPRGNEQFF. CDR3 sequence (DNA): TGCGCCAGCAGCAGAGAATTGGGGCCTAGGGGAAATGAGCAGTTCTTC.